The rows below give T cell receptor beta chains drawn from one sample of a study of blood T cell repertoires in COVID-19. TCRdb keeps only in-frame clones here, not all; method: immunoSEQ multiplex PCR. The profile shows some 100,000 clones, 70% to 90% of them singletons. Sample: peripheral blood. The origin of the receptors is a man aged 50 to 59 with COVID-19, enrolled during active disease. Each CDR3 is given with its conserved first and last residue. The D gene is left open where the match is weak. Clone size is stated in some rows and not others, as once, few, many or a class when expanded.

v_call: TRBV11-2
clone_size: NA
d_call: NA
j_call: TRBJ1-1
cdr3_nt: TGTGCCAGCAGCTTAGATCAACGGAGCGAAGCTTTCTTT
cdr3_aa: CASSLDQRSEAFF

v_call: TRBV12-3/TRBV12-4
clone_size: few
d_call: NA
j_call: TRBJ2-7
cdr3_nt: TGTGCCAGCAGTCCGCGGGGCTGGGAGCAGTACTTC
cdr3_aa: CASSPRGWEQYF

v_call: TRBV19
clone_size: NA
d_call: NA
j_call: TRBJ1-3
cdr3_nt: TGTGCCAGTAGTATCGAGGCAGCTGGAAACACCATATATTTT
cdr3_aa: CASSIEAAGNTIYF

v_call: TRBV4-2
clone_size: NA
d_call: TRBD1
j_call: TRBJ1-6
cdr3_nt: TGTGCCAGCAGCCAAGAAGGGACAGGGGTTAATTCACCCCTCCACTTT
cdr3_aa: CASSQEGTGVNSPLHF

v_call: TRBV5-1
clone_size: NA
d_call: TRBD2
j_call: TRBJ2-1
cdr3_nt: TGCGCCAGCAGCATTAGTAGCGGGGGGGTCAATGAGCAGTTCTTC
cdr3_aa: CASSISSGGVNEQFF

v_call: TRBV27
clone_size: once
d_call: TRBD1
j_call: TRBJ1-1
cdr3_nt: TGTGCCAGCAGCTCGGACAGGGGGCGAGGGAACACTGAAGCTTTCTTT
cdr3_aa: CASSSDRGRGNTEAFF

v_call: TRBV3-1/TRBV3-2
clone_size: NA
d_call: NA
j_call: TRBJ1-5
cdr3_nt: TGTGCCAGCAGCCAAGAATCTGGAGGCAATCAGCCCCAGCATTTT
cdr3_aa: CASSQESGGNQPQHF

v_call: TRBV9
clone_size: NA
d_call: TRBD2
j_call: TRBJ2-1
cdr3_nt: TGTGCCAGCAGCGTAGGGGCGGGGGTGATCTACAATGAGCAGTTCTTC
cdr3_aa: CASSVGAGVIYNEQFF

v_call: TRBV6-1
clone_size: NA
d_call: TRBD1
j_call: TRBJ1-1
cdr3_nt: TGTGCCAGCCTACAGGGGACAATCGGTTCTGAAGCTTTCTTT
cdr3_aa: CASLQGTIGSEAFF

v_call: TRBV2
clone_size: NA
d_call: TRBD1
j_call: TRBJ1-5
cdr3_nt: TGTGCCAGCAGTCGACAGGGTCGGGGCAATCAGCCCCAGCATTTT
cdr3_aa: CASSRQGRGNQPQHF

v_call: TRBV9
clone_size: NA
d_call: TRBD2
j_call: TRBJ2-1
cdr3_nt: TGTGCCAGCAGCGTAGAGCCCCCTAGCGGGGGGATAACAAGCTCCTACAATGAGCAGTTCTTC
cdr3_aa: CASSVEPPSGGITSSYNEQFF

v_call: TRBV3-1/TRBV3-2
clone_size: NA
d_call: NA
j_call: TRBJ1-1
cdr3_nt: TGTGCCAGCAGCCACCTTGACACTGAAGCTTTCTTT
cdr3_aa: CASSHLDTEAFF

v_call: TRBV7-3
clone_size: NA
d_call: NA
j_call: TRBJ1-1
cdr3_nt: TGTGCCAGCAGCTTAAAGGCGGGGAACACTGAAGCTTTCTTT
cdr3_aa: CASSLKAGNTEAFF

v_call: TRBV7-9
clone_size: NA
d_call: NA
j_call: TRBJ2-7
cdr3_nt: TGTGCCAGCAGCTTAGATCCGGGGAACGAGCAGTACTTC
cdr3_aa: CASSLDPGNEQYF

v_call: TRBV6-6
clone_size: once
d_call: TRBD1
j_call: TRBJ2-1
cdr3_nt: TGTGCCAGCAGTTACACGACAGGGGGCAATGAGCAGTTCTTC
cdr3_aa: CASSYTTGGNEQFF

v_call: TRBV5-4
clone_size: NA
d_call: NA
j_call: TRBJ2-1
cdr3_nt: TGTGCCAGCAGCTCCGGACAGAACAATGAGCAGTTCTTC
cdr3_aa: CASSSGQNNEQFF

v_call: TRBV6-5
clone_size: NA
d_call: TRBD1
j_call: TRBJ2-7
cdr3_nt: TGTGCCAGCAGGGAGACAGGGAATCCCTACGAGCAGTACTTC
cdr3_aa: CASRETGNPYEQYF

v_call: TRBV6-1
clone_size: NA
d_call: NA
j_call: TRBJ1-1
cdr3_nt: TGTGCCAGCAGTGAAGGGGTCGGGGAGAACACTGAAGCTTTCTTT
cdr3_aa: CASSEGVGENTEAFF

v_call: TRBV4-1
clone_size: once
d_call: NA
j_call: TRBJ1-4
cdr3_nt: TGCGCCAGCACTCGAGGGGGTTCAACTAATGAAAAACTGTTTTTT
cdr3_aa: CASTRGGSTNEKLFF

v_call: TRBV7-6
clone_size: NA
d_call: NA
j_call: TRBJ2-7
cdr3_nt: TGTGCCAGCAGCTTAGTCGTAGCCAGCTCCTACGAGCAGTACTTC
cdr3_aa: CASSLVVASSYEQYF

v_call: TRBV4-1
clone_size: NA
d_call: NA
j_call: TRBJ1-1
cdr3_nt: TGCGCCAGCAGCCAAGTAGGCCAGGTGAACACTGAAGCTTTCTTT
cdr3_aa: CASSQVGQVNTEAFF

v_call: TRBV3-1/TRBV3-2
clone_size: NA
d_call: TRBD1
j_call: TRBJ2-5
cdr3_nt: TGTGCCAGCAGCCACCGGGACAGGGGGCTCCAAGAGACCCAGTACTTC
cdr3_aa: CASSHRDRGLQETQYF

v_call: TRBV27
clone_size: NA
d_call: TRBD1
j_call: TRBJ1-6
cdr3_nt: TGTGCCAGCAGTTCCACCGGGACAGCTAATTCACCCCTCCACTTT
cdr3_aa: CASSSTGTANSPLHF

v_call: TRBV6-5
clone_size: NA
d_call: NA
j_call: TRBJ2-7
cdr3_nt: TGTGCCAGCAGTTACACCTCGGGGGTTTACGAGCAGTACTTC
cdr3_aa: CASSYTSGVYEQYF

v_call: TRBV30
clone_size: NA
d_call: NA
j_call: TRBJ2-3
cdr3_nt: TGTGCCTGGACCCGCGGGGGCACAGATACGCAGTATTTT
cdr3_aa: CAWTRGGTDTQYF

v_call: TRBV6-6
clone_size: NA
d_call: NA
j_call: TRBJ2-7
cdr3_nt: TGTGCCAGCAGTTCTCCGGACAGACCCTACGAGCAGTACTTC
cdr3_aa: CASSSPDRPYEQYF

v_call: TRBV11-2
clone_size: once
d_call: NA
j_call: TRBJ2-7
cdr3_nt: TGTGCCAGCAGCCCGCCCGGGACTCTCTCCTACGAGCAGTACTTC
cdr3_aa: CASSPPGTLSYEQYF

v_call: TRBV5-5
clone_size: NA
d_call: NA
j_call: TRBJ1-4
cdr3_nt: TGTGCCAGCAGCCTGGCGGAGAAAGAAAAACTGTTTTTT
cdr3_aa: CASSLAEKEKLFF

v_call: TRBV15
clone_size: NA
d_call: NA
j_call: TRBJ1-2
cdr3_nt: TGTGCCACCAGCAGTACACCTAACTATGGCTACACCTTC
cdr3_aa: CATSSTPNYGYTF

v_call: TRBV6-2/TRBV6-3
clone_size: NA
d_call: TRBD1
j_call: TRBJ1-2
cdr3_nt: TGTGCCAGCAGTTACGCGGGACAGGGATACTATGGCTACACCTTC
cdr3_aa: CASSYAGQGYYGYTF

v_call: TRBV10-3
clone_size: NA
d_call: NA
j_call: TRBJ1-1
cdr3_nt: TGTGCCATCAGGCAACAGGGACCCATGAACACTGAAGCTTTCTTT
cdr3_aa: CAIRQQGPMNTEAFF

v_call: TRBV7-9
clone_size: few
d_call: NA
j_call: TRBJ2-7
cdr3_nt: TGTGCCAGCAGCCAGACAGTCGGCGAGCAGTACTTC
cdr3_aa: CASSQTVGEQYF

v_call: TRBV19
clone_size: NA
d_call: NA
j_call: TRBJ2-7
cdr3_nt: TGTGCCAGTAGTCTTCGACCACAGCCCTCCTACGAGCAGTACTTC
cdr3_aa: CASSLRPQPSYEQYF

v_call: TRBV4-3
clone_size: NA
d_call: TRBD2
j_call: TRBJ2-7
cdr3_nt: TGCGCCAGCAGCGCTAGCGGAGTTAGCTCCTACGAGCAGTACTTC
cdr3_aa: CASSASGVSSYEQYF

v_call: TRBV28
clone_size: NA
d_call: NA
j_call: TRBJ2-2
cdr3_nt: TGTGCCAGCAGTCGGGGGACCGGGGAGCTGTTTTTT
cdr3_aa: CASSRGTGELFF

v_call: TRBV19
clone_size: NA
d_call: NA
j_call: TRBJ1-2
cdr3_nt: TGTGCCAGTAGTACAGGGTTGAACTATGGCTACACCTTC
cdr3_aa: CASSTGLNYGYTF

v_call: TRBV20-1
clone_size: NA
d_call: TRBD1
j_call: TRBJ1-3
cdr3_nt: TGCAGTGCCAGTAATATGAACAGGGGAAACTCTGGAAACACCATATATTTT
cdr3_aa: CSASNMNRGNSGNTIYF

v_call: TRBV5-5
clone_size: once
d_call: TRBD1
j_call: TRBJ1-6
cdr3_nt: TGTGCCAGCAGCAACGGACAGGGGCGAAATTCACCCCTCCACTTT
cdr3_aa: CASSNGQGRNSPLHF

v_call: TRBV6-6
clone_size: NA
d_call: NA
j_call: TRBJ2-7
cdr3_nt: TGTGCCAGCGGGAGCTACGAGCAGTACTTC
cdr3_aa: CASGSYEQYF